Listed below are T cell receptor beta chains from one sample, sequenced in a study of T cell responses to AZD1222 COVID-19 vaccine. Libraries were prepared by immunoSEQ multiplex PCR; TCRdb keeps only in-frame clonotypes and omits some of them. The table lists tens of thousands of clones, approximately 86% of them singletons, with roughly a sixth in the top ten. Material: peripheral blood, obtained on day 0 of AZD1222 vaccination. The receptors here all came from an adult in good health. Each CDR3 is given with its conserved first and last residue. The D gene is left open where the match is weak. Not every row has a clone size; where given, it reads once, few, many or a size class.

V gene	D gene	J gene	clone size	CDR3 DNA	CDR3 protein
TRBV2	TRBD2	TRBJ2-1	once	TGTGCCAGCGACATGGGAGGACTAGCGGGAGAAGGGCAGTTCTTC	CASDMGGLAGEGQFF
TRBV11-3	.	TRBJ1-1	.	TGTGCCAGCAGCCCGGGACTTGGTGACACTGAAGCTTTCTTT	CASSPGLGDTEAFF
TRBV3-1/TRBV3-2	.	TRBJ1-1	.	TGTGCCAGCAGCCAAAGCATTACAGGGAACACTGAAGCTTTCTTT	CASSQSITGNTEAFF
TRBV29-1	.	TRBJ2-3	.	TGCAGCGTTGACGCCCCGACAGATACGCAGTATTTT	CSVDAPTDTQYF
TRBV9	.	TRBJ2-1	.	TGTGCCAGCAGCGTAGCCGATTCGGGCCCTTCATACAATGAGCAGTTCTTC	CASSVADSGPSYNEQFF
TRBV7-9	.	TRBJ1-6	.	TGTGCCAGCAGCTTTCACAGACAGAATTCACCCCTCCACTTT	CASSFHRQNSPLHF
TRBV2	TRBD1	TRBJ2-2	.	TGTGCCAGCAGTGCCGGGACAGGGGGAACCGGGGAGCTGTTTTTT	CASSAGTGGTGELFF
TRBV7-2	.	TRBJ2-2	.	TGTGCCAGCAGCTTAATTACACCAGGCACCGGGGAGCTGTTTTTT	CASSLITPGTGELFF
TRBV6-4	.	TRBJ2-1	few	TGTGCCAGCCTCAGGTTCGTGGTAGTCAACAATGAGCAGTTCTTC	CASLRFVVVNNEQFF
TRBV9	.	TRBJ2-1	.	TGTGCCAGCAGCGTAGGTCGGGATCCTCTCTACAATGAGCAGTTCTTC	CASSVGRDPLYNEQFF
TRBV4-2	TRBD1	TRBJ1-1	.	TGTGCCAGCAGCCAAGAGGTTGGGACAGGGGGCGCTTGGGACACTGAAGCTTTCTTT	CASSQEVGTGGAWDTEAFF
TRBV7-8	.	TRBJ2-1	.	TGTGCCAGCAGCTTAAGGCCAAGTCTCGACAATGAGCAGTTCTTC	CASSLRPSLDNEQFF
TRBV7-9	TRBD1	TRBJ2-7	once	TGTGCCAGCAGCTTGAGGGGACAGGGTGCAGCCTACGAGCAGTACTTC	CASSLRGQGAAYEQYF
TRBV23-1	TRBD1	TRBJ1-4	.	TGCGCCAGCAGTTTGGGGGGCGGGACAGGCGAAAAACTGTTTTTT	CASSLGGGTGEKLFF
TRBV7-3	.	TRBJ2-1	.	TGTGCCAGCAGCTCGGGACCGGGAGTGGATGAGCAGTTCTTC	CASSSGPGVDEQFF
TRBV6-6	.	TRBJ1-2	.	TGTGCCAGCAGTTACTCGGACAGAAACTATGGCTACACCTTC	CASSYSDRNYGYTF
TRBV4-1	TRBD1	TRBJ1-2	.	TGCGCCAGCAGCCAAGAGGGACAGGGCCTTACTAACTATGGCTACACCTTC	CASSQEGQGLTNYGYTF
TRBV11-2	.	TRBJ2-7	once	TGTGCCAGCAGCCCCATGCCGTCAGGCGGGCACGAGCAGTACTTC	CASSPMPSGGHEQYF
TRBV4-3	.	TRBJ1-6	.	TGCGCCAGCAGCCAAGAGGTGACTTATTATTCACCCCTCCACTTT	CASSQEVTYYSPLHF
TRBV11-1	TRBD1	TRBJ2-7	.	TGTGCCAGCAGCGAAGAGGGGGCGGAGATCTACGAGCAGTACTTC	CASSEEGAEIYEQYF
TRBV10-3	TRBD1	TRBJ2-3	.	TGTGCCTCAGAGACAGGGGGCTTCGCAGATACGCAGTATTTT	CASETGGFADTQYF
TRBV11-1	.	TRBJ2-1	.	TGTGCCAGCAGCTTACTTTCTCAAAACAATGAGCAGTTCTTC	CASSLLSQNNEQFF
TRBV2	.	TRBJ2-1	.	TGTGCCAGCAGAGGGGGGGCTGAGCAGTTCTTC	CASRGGAEQFF
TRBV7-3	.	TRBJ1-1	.	TGTGCCAGCAGCGCCTCGATGATGACCGGAAGGACTGAAGCTTTCTTT	CASSASMMTGRTEAFF
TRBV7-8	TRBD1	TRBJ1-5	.	TGTGCCAGCAGCCACAGGGACAGCCTCAATCAGCCCCAGCATTTT	CASSHRDSLNQPQHF
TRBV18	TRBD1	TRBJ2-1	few	TGTGCCAGCTCACCACCCTCCGGGACAGGTTTATATGAGCAGTTCTTC	CASSPPSGTGLYEQFF
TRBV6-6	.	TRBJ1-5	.	TGTGCCAGCAGTTACTCGGGTAGCAATCAGCCCCAGCATTTT	CASSYSGSNQPQHF
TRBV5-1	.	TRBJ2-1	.	TGCGCCAGCAGCTTCGAGGATGAGCAGTTCTTC	CASSFEDEQFF
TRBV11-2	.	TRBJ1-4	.	TGTGCCAGCAGCTTAGTAGGCGGGGTTGCAACTAATGAAAAACTGTTTTTT	CASSLVGGVATNEKLFF
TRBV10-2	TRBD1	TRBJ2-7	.	TGCGCCAGCAGTGAGATCGGGACAGGGGGCCGAATCTACGAGCAGTACTTC	CASSEIGTGGRIYEQYF
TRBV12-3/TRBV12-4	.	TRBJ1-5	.	TGTGCCAGCAGTTGGGAGAATCAGCCCCAGCATTTT	CASSWENQPQHF
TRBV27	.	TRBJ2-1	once	TGTGCCAGCAGTTTAGGGGGGTATGAGCAGTTCTTC	CASSLGGYEQFF
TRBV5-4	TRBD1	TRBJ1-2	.	TGTGCCAGCAGCTCCCAGAAGACAGGGGGGAACTATGGCTACACCTTC	CASSSQKTGGNYGYTF
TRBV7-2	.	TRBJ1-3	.	TGTGCCAGCAGCTTAGAGGTGGGGGCGTACGGAAACACCATATATTTT	CASSLEVGAYGNTIYF
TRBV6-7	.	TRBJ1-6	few	TGTGCCAGCAGTTCCAGGGTTGTGAACTATAATTCACCCCTCCACTTT	CASSSRVVNYNSPLHF
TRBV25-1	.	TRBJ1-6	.	TGTGCCAGCAGTGACCCTGGGGAGGGGAGTAATTCACCCCTCCACTTT	CASSDPGEGSNSPLHF
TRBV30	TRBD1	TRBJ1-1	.	TGTGCCTGGATCGGCAGGGGGCGCGTAGCTTTCTTT	CAWIGRGRVAFF
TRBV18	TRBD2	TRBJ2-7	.	TGTGCCAGCTCACCGGGGGGGATTCTTAAATCCTACGAGCAGTACTTC	CASSPGGILKSYEQYF
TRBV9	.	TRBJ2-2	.	TGTGCCAGCAGCCCGACCAGAAGGGGCACCGGGGAGCTGTTTTTT	CASSPTRRGTGELFF
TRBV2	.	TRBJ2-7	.	TGTGCCAGCAGTGACCCCAGCTCCTACGAGCAGTACTTC	CASSDPSSYEQYF
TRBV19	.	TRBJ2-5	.	TGTGCCAGTAGCGCCGGAAGGGGTGAGACCCAGTACTTC	CASSAGRGETQYF
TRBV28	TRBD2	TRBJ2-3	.	TGTGCCAGCCGCACTAGCGGGGACGCAGATACGCAGTATTTT	CASRTSGDADTQYF
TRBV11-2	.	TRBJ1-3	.	TGTGCCAGCACCATTTCTTATACAGTCGAAAACACCATATATTTT	CASTISYTVENTIYF
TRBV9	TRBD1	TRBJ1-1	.	TGTGCCAGCAGCGGCAACAGGGGGCACACTGAAGCTTTCTTT	CASSGNRGHTEAFF
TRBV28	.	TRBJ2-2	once	TGTGCCAGCAGTTTACCGCGCCCCGGGAAGCTGTTTTTT	CASSLPRPGKLFF
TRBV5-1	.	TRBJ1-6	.	TGCGCCAGCAGCTTGGAGGGTGCAGATTCACCCCTCCACTTT	CASSLEGADSPLHF
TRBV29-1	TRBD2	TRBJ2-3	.	TGCAGCGTCGACGCTACTAGCGGAGATACGCAGTATTTT	CSVDATSGDTQYF
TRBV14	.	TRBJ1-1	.	TGTGCCAGCAGCCAAGAGGGGGCTTTAAACACTGAAGCTTTCTTT	CASSQEGALNTEAFF
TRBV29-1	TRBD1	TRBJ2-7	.	TGCAGCGTTTACAGGGGGGAGGCCGAGCAGTACTTC	CSVYRGEAEQYF
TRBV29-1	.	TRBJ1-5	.	TGCAGCGTTGTAGGGGTCGGGGGCAATCAGCCCCAGCATTTT	CSVVGVGGNQPQHF
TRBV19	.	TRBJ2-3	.	TGTGCCACCAACCCCTCGCGGGAAAGCACAGATACGCAGTATTTT	CATNPSRESTDTQYF